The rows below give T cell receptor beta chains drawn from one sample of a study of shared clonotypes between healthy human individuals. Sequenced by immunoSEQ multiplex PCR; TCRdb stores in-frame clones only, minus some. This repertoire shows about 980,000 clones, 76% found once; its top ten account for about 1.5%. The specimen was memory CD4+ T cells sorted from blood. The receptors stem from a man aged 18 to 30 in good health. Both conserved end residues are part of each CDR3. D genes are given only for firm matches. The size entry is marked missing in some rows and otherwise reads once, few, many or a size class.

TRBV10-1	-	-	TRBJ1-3	TGCGCCAGCAGCCCCTCTTCAAGGTCTGGAAACACCATATATTTT	CASSPSSRSGNTIYF
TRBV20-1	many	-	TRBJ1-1	TGCAGTGCTAGCCCGGGGTGGAAAGCTTTCTTT	CSASPGWKAFF
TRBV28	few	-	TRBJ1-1	TGTGCCAGCAGTTTAACAACGGCTGGGGGAGCTTTCTTT	CASSLTTAGGAFF
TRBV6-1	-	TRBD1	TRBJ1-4	TGTGCCAGCAGTCAACAGGGGGCGACTAATGAAAAACTGTTTTTT	CASSQQGATNEKLFF
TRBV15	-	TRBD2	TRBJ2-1	TGTGCCACCAGTGGGACACTTGGACTAGCGGGAGTAAGTGAGCAGTTCTTC	CATSGTLGLAGVSEQFF
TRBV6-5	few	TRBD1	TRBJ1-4	TGTGCCAGCAGTTACGGGGGACAGGGGATCGAAAAACTGTTTTTT	CASSYGGQGIEKLFF
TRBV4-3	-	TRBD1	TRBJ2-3	TGCGCCAGCAGCGTACAGGGGATTGGCACAGATACGCAGTATTTT	CASSVQGIGTDTQYF
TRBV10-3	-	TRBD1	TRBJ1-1	TGTGCCATCACTAGGACAGGATCCAACACTGAAGCTTTCTTT	CAITRTGSNTEAFF
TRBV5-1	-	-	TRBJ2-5	TGCGCCAGCAGCTCTATAACAGGGCACGAGACCCAGTACTTC	CASSSITGHETQYF
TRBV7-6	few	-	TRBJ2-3	TGTGCCAGCAGCTTAATGGTGGGGGGAGTGAAAGATACGCAGTATTTT	CASSLMVGGVKDTQYF
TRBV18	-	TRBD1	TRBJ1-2	TGTGCCAGCTCACCACCCCACAGGACAGGGGCCGATGGCTACACCTTC	CASSPPHRTGADGYTF
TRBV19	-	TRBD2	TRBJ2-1	TGTGCCAGTAGTATATTACGGACTAGCGGGAGGGGCGGGCAGTTCTTC	CASSILRTSGRGGQFF
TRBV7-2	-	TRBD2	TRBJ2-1	TGTGCCAGCAGCCCACGACTAGCGGGGTTGAGCCCGAATGAGCAGTTCTTC	CASSPRLAGLSPNEQFF
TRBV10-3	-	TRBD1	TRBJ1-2	TGTGCCATCAGTGGGACAGGGGGTGCGGGCTATGGCTACACCTTC	CAISGTGGAGYGYTF
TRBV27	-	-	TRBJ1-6	TGTGCCAGCAGTCCCTCGCATAATTCACCCCTCCACTTT	CASSPSHNSPLHF
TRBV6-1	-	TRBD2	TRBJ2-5	TGTGCCAGCAGTGAGAAGGGGAGGGGGACCCAGTACTTC	CASSEKGRGTQYF
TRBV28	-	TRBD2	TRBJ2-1	TGTGCCAGCAGTTTATTGGTAGCGGGGGGTAGGAATGAGCAGTTCTTC	CASSLLVAGGRNEQFF
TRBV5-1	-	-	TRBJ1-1	TGCGCCAGCAGCTTGACCACAGGGAACACTGAAGCTTTCTTT	CASSLTTGNTEAFF
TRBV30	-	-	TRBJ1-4	TGTGCCTGGGCACAAGATGAAAAACTGTTTTTT	CAWAQDEKLFF
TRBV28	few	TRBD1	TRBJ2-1	TGTGCCAGCAGTCCCGACAGGGGCCTCGGAAGCTCCTACAATGAGCAGTTCTTC	CASSPDRGLGSSYNEQFF
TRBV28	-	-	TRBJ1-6	TGTGCCAGCAGTTTACTAATGCCCAGGCTGAGCTCCTATAATTCACCCCTCCACTTT	CASSLLMPRLSSYNSPLHF
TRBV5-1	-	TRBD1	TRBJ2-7	TGCGCCAGCAGCTACACCGGGACAGGGGTTTACGAGCAGTACTTC	CASSYTGTGVYEQYF
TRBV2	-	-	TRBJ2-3	TGTGCCAGCAGTGAGGCACTAGTTTCTGGCACAGATACGCAGTATTTT	CASSEALVSGTDTQYF
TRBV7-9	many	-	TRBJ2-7	TGTGCCAGCAGCCCAGGAACCTACGAGCAGTACTTC	CASSPGTYEQYF
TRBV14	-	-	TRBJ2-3	TGTGCCAGCAGCCAGAGCAGGACGCAGTATTTT	CASSQSRTQYF
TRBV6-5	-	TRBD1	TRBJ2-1	TGTGCCAGCAGTTACTCTTGGGACAGGGTATCTCGTGAGCAGTTCTTC	CASSYSWDRVSREQFF
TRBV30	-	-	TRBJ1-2	TGTGCCTGGATGAGCATCCCAGAGCCCTATGGCTACACCTTC	CAWMSIPEPYGYTF
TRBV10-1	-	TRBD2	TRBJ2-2	TGCGCCAGCAGTGAGGCGGGGGGGCCGGCCGGGGAGCTGTTTTTT	CASSEAGGPAGELFF
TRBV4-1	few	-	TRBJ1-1	TGCGCCAGCAGCCATGCCACAGGGATCACTGAAGCTTTCTTT	CASSHATGITEAFF
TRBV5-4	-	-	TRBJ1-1	TGTGCCAGCAGCCCGGCCGGTGGGAGCACTGAAGCTTTCTTT	CASSPAGGSTEAFF
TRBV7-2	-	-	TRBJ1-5	TGTGCCAGCAGGGGGGTTATGAATCAGCCCCAGCATTTT	CASRGVMNQPQHF
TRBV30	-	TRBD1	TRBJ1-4	TGTGCCGGGCTGGGACAGGGGACAACTAATGAAAAACTGTTTTTT	CAGLGQGTTNEKLFF
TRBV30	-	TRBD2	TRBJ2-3	TGTGCCTGGAGTGGAATAGCGGGGGGGACAGATACGCAGTATTTT	CAWSGIAGGTDTQYF
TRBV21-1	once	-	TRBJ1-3	TGTGCCAGCAGTAAAACAGGGAGCTCTGGAAACACCATATATTTT	CASSKTGSSGNTIYF
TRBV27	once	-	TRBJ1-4	TGTGCCAGCAGTTTATCAGGGGGTGGGGGAAAACTGTTTTTT	CASSLSGGGGKLFF